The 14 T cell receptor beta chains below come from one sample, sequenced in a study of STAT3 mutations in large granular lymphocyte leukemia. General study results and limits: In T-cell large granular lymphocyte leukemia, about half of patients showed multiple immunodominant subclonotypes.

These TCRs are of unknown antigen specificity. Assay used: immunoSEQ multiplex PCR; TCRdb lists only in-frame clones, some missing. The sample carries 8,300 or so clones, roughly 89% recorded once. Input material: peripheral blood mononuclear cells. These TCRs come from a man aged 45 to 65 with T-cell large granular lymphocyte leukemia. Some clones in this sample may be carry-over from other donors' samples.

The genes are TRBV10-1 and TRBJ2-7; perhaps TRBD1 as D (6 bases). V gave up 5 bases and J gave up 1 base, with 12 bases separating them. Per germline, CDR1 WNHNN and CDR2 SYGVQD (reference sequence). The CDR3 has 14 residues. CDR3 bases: TGCGCCAGCAGTAGGGACATGAGTTCCTACGAGCAGTACTTC. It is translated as CASSRDMSSYEQYF.

The CDR3 DNA is TGCGCCAGCAGCCCCCGTTCTTATAACGAGCAGTACTTC. Amino acids: CASSPRSYNEQYF. This rearrangement joins TRBV5-1 to TRBJ2-7; no definite D call. The CDR3 is 13 amino acids. Germline loops: CDR1 SGHRS, CDR2 YFSETQ. Trimming stripped 4 bases from V and 5 bases from J, with 13 bases between.

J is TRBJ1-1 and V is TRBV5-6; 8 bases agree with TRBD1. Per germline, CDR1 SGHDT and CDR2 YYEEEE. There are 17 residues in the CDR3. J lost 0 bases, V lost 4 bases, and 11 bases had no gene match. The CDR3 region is CASSEQGAGGLNTEAFF. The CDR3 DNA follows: TGTGCCAGCAGCGAACAAGGGGCAGGGGGCTTGAACACTGAAGCTTTCTTT.

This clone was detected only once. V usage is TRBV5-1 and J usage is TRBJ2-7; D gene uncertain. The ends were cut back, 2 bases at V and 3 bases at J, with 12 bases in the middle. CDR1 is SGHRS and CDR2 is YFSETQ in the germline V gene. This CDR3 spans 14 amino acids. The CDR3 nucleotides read TGCGCCAGCAGCTTACGTCAGGCCAGCTACGAGCAGTACTTC. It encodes CASSLRQASYEQYF.

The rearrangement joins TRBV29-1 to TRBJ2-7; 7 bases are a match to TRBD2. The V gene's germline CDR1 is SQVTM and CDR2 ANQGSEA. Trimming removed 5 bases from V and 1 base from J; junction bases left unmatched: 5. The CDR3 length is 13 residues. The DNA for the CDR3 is TGCAGCGTTTCGGCTAGCGGATCCTACGAGCAGTACTTC. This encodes CSVSASGSYEQYF.

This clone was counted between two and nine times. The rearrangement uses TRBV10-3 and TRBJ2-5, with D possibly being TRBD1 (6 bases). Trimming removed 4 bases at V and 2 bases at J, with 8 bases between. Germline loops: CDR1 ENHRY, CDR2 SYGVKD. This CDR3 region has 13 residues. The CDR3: CAISGTEQETQYF. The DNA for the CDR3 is TGTGCCATCAGTGGGACAGAACAAGAGACCCAGTACTTC.

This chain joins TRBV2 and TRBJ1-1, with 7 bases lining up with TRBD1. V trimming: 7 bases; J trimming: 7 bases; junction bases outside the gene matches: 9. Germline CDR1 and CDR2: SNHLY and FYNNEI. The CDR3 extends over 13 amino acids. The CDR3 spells CASIPGRTGEAFF. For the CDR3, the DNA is TGTGCCAGCATCCCCGGCCGGACAGGTGAAGCTTTCTTT.

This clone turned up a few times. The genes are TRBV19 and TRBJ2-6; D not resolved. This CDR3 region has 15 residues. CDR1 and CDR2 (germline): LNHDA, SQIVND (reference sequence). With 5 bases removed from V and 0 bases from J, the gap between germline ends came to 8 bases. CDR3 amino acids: CASSEDGSGANVLTF. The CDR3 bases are TGTGCCAGTAGTGAAGACGGCTCTGGGGCCAACGTCCTGACTTTC.

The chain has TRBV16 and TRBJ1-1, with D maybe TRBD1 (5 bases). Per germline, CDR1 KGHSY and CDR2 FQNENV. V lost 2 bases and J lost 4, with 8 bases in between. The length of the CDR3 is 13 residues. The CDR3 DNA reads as TGTGCCAGCAGCCAAGAGGGGATCACTGAAGCTTTCTTT. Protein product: CASSQEGITEAFF.

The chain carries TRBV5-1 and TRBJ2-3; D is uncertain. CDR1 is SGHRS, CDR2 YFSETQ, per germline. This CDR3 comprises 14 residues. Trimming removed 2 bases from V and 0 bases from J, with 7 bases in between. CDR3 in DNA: TGCGCCAGCAGCTTAGGGCCTAGCACAGATACGCAGTATTTT. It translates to CASSLGPSTDTQYF.

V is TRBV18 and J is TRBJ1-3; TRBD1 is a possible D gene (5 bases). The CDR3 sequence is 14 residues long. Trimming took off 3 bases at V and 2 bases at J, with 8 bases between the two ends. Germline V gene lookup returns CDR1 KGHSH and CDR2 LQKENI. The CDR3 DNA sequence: TGTGCCAGCTCACCGGGGACGGCTGGAAACACCATATATTTT. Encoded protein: CASSPGTAGNTIYF.

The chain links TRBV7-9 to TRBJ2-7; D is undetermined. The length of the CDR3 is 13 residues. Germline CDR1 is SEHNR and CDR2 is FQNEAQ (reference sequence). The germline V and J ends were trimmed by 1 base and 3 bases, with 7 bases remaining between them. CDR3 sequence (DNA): TGTGCCAGCAGCTTAGGCTCCTTCTACGAGCAGTACTTC. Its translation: CASSLGSFYEQYF.

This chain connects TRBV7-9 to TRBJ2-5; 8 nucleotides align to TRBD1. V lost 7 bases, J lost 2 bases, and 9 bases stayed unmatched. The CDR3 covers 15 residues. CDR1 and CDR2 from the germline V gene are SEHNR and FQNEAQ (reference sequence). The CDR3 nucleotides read TGTGCCAGCAAAAGGACAGGGCCGGAGCAAGAGACCCAGTACTTC. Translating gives CASKRTGPEQETQYF.

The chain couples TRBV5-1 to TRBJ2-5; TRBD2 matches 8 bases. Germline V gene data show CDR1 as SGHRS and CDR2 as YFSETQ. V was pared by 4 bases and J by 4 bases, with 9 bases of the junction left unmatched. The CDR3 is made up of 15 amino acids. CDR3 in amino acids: CASSPNGRGAETQYF. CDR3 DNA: TGCGCCAGCAGCCCCAACGGGAGGGGCGCAGAGACCCAGTACTTC.